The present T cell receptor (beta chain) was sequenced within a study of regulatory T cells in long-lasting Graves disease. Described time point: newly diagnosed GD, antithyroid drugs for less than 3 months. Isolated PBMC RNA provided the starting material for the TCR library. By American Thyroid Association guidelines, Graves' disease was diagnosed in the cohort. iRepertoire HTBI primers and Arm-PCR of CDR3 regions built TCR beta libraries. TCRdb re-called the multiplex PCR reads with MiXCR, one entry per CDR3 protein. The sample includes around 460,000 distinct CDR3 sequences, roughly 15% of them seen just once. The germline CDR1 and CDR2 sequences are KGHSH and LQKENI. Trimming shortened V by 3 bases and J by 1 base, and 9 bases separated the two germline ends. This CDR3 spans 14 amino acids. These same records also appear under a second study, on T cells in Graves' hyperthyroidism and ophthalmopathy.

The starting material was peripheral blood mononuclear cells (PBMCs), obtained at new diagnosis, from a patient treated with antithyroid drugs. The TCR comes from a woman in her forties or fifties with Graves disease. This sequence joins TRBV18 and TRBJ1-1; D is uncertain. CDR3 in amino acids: CASSPTTGNTEAFF. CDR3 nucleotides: TGTGCCAGCTCACCGACGACGGGGAACACTGAAGCTTTCTTT.